One sample yielded the 31 T cell receptor beta chains listed below, sequenced in a study of T-cell reconstitution after alpha-beta-depleted transplantation in children (dated by TCRdb to about 2016). The protocol used for the library was PCR. Sequenced on an Illumina HiSeq 2500. TCR library preparation used molecular barcoding, with unique molecular identifiers applied to normalize quantification of the TCRbeta repertoire. TCRdb redid the processing of the public reads, applying fastp at Q25 and MiXCR, and retained in-frame beta chains. Identical CDR3 protein sequences are pooled into one entry, listed with their most common genes and DNA. In this sample the table shows under 400,000 distinct CDR3 sequences, approximately 23% of which occur a single time. The leading ten clones occupy 11% of the sample. In the paper's terms, the treatment or condition label means: allogeneic hematopoietic cell transplantation with graft depleted of TCRalphabeta T cells and CD19 B cells.

The sample here was PBMCs, mostly from graft donor cells, taken 180 days after TCRalphabeta/CD19-depleted stem cell transplant. These receptors all stem from a male patient younger than 18 who had a stem cell transplant for acute lymphoblastic leukemia, so the T cells may come from the graft donor.

This clonotype was detected once. The rearrangement links TRBV5-1 to TRBJ1-1; D possibly corresponds to TRBD1 (6 bases). Trimming took off 0 bases at V and 0 bases at J, with 15 bases between the two ends. CDR1 and CDR2 (germline): SGHRS, YFSETQ. The CDR3 is 17 amino acids. CDR3 DNA: TGCGCCAGCAGCTTGGGGGGGGCAGGGGAGATGAACACTGAAGCTTTCTTT. Amino acids: CASSLGGAGEMNTEAFF.

The chain couples TRBV12-3 or TRBV12-4 to TRBJ2-1; TRBD1 is a possible D gene (5 bases). Deletions cut 3 bases from V and 10 bases from J, with 13 bases between. The CDR3 is 13 amino acids. CDR3 sequence: CASSFSAGLEQFF. Here the CDR3 DNA reads TGTGCCAGCAGTTTTTCGGCAGGGCTGGAGCAGTTCTTC.

The chain carries TRBV29-1 and TRBJ2-1, with D possibly being TRBD1 (5 bases). This CDR3 comprises 13 residues. V was cut by 4 bases and J by 7 bases, with 14 bases left in between. Germline CDR1 SQVTM, CDR2 ANQGSEA. The CDR3 spells CSVAGQGANEQFF. As DNA, the CDR3 is TGCAGCGTTGCTGGTCAGGGTGCGAATGAGCAGTTCTTC.

V and J are TRBV6-5 and TRBJ1-2, with D unclear. From germline, CDR1 is MNHEY and CDR2 SVGAGI. The CDR3 length is 12 residues. V dropped 6 bases and J dropped 8 bases, with 13 bases sitting between them. The CDR3 here is CASRHDLGGYTF. The DNA of the CDR3 is TGTGCCAGCAGACACGACCTGGGAGGCTACACCTTC.

The rearrangement links TRBV6-5 to TRBJ1-1; D may be TRBD1 (6 bases). Looked up from germline, CDR1 is MNHEY and CDR2 is SVGAGI. The CDR3 loop spans 15 amino acids. V lost 2 bases to trimming and J lost 3 bases, with 13 bases between them. CDR3 DNA: TGTGCCAGCAGTTACGAGGGGGAAACGCACACTGAAGCTTTCTTT. This encodes CASSYEGETHTEAFF.

This clonotype was observed a handful of times. The chain combines TRBV9 with TRBJ2-5; TRBD1 is a possible D gene (6 bases). This CDR3 is 15 amino acids long. V lost 4 bases to trimming and J lost 10 bases, with 23 bases between them. Germline CDR1 is SGDLS and CDR2 is YYNGEE. The CDR3 here is CASSRGHRDIRDQYF. The CDR3 nucleotides read TGTGCCAGCAGCAGAGGGCACCGGGACATTAGGGACCAGTACTTC.

V usage is TRBV20-1 and J usage is TRBJ1-1; D is undetermined. CDR1 and CDR2 (germline): DFQATT, SNEGSKA (reference sequence). CDR3 size: 13 residues. Written as DNA, the CDR3 is TGCAGCGCTCCCCGCCCGTTGAACACTGAAGCTTTCTTT. Translation: CSAPRPLNTEAFF.

The chain carries TRBV5-1 and TRBJ2-1, with D perhaps assigned TRBD1 or TRBD2 (6 bases each). Germline V lookup: CDR1 SGHRS, CDR2 YFSETQ. The germline V and J ends were trimmed by 1 base and 3 bases, with 14 bases remaining between them. This CDR3 has 16 residues. The CDR3 region is CASSLWGAQGYNEQFF. In DNA form, the CDR3 reads TGCGCCAGCAGCTTGTGGGGGGCCCAGGGCTACAATGAGCAGTTCTTC.

The rearrangement joins TRBV5-1 to TRBJ2-6; no clear D. This CDR3 is built from 16 residues. Germline lookup yields CDR1 SGHRS and CDR2 YFSETQ. With 0 bases removed from V and 2 bases from J, the gap between germline ends came to 9 bases. The CDR3 coding sequence is TGCGCCAGCAGCTTGGTATTGGAACCTGGGGCCAACGTCCTGACTTTC. As protein: CASSLVLEPGANVLTF.

This clonotype was observed a handful of times. The rearrangement uses TRBV14 and TRBJ1-1, with D unclear. Looked up from germline, CDR1 is SGHDN and CDR2 is FVKESK. The germline V and J ends were trimmed by 1 base and 2 bases, with 11 bases remaining between them. The CDR3 covers 15 residues. CDR3 nucleotide sequence: TGTGCCAGCAGCCAAGTTGGGAGACCTAACACTGAAGCTTTCTTT. It is translated as CASSQVGRPNTEAFF.

The gene calls are TRBV27 and TRBJ2-1; 13 nucleotides agree with TRBD2. This CDR3 has 17 residues. V was pared by 0 bases and J by 4 bases, with 3 bases of the junction left unmatched. Germline CDR1 reads MNHEY; CDR2 reads SMNVEV (reference sequence). This chain's CDR3 is CASSLSRLAGGYNEQFF. The CDR3 DNA reads TGTGCCAGCAGTTTATCTCGACTAGCGGGAGGTTACAATGAGCAGTTCTTC.

This clonotype was seen once. CDR3 sequence: CASRGQGTLETQYF. CDR3 nucleotides: TGTGCCAGCCGAGGACAGGGGACGTTGGAGACCCAGTACTTC. The chain uses TRBV12-3 or TRBV12-4 and TRBJ2-5; the match to TRBD1 covers 9 bases. V was pared by 8 bases and J by 5 bases, with 9 bases of the junction left unmatched. The CDR3 is 14 residues long.

This clonotype turned up a few times. The chain recombines TRBV5-6 with TRBJ2-7, with D maybe TRBD1 (6 bases). The CDR3 has 14 amino acids. In germline, CDR1 is SGHDT, CDR2 YYEEEE. Deletions cut 4 bases from V and 0 bases from J, with 11 bases between. The CDR3 nucleotides read TGTGCCAGCAGCAGCTGGACAGCCTCCTACGAGCAGTACTTC. It is translated as CASSSWTASYEQYF.

A few counts support this clonotype. The chain joins TRBV6-5 to TRBJ2-7; 14 positions agree with TRBD2. V lost 0 bases, J lost 5 bases, and 3 bases stayed unmatched. Germline V lookup: CDR1 MNHEY, CDR2 SVGAGI. The CDR3 totals 16 residues. The CDR3 loop reads CASSYSGLAGENEQYF. Here the CDR3 DNA reads TGTGCCAGCAGTTACTCGGGACTAGCGGGAGAAAACGAGCAGTACTTC.

V is TRBV4-1 and J is TRBJ2-3; unclear D gene. Trimming left V 0 bases short and J 2 bases short, with 6 bases between. Per the germline V gene, CDR1 is MGHRA and CDR2 is YSYEKL. This CDR3 has 14 residues. CDR3 bases: TGCGCCAGCAGCCAAGATCAGATCACAGATACGCAGTATTTT. Encoded protein: CASSQDQITDTQYF.

Many counts were recorded for this clonotype. The chain is built from TRBV27 and TRBJ2-5, with D perhaps given as TRBD1 or TRBD2 (6 bases each). The germline V gene encodes CDR1 MNHEY and CDR2 SMNVEV (reference sequence). The germline V and J ends were trimmed by 8 bases and 0 bases, with 28 bases remaining between them. The CDR3 length is 19 residues. DNA of the CDR3: TGTGCCAGCCACGTTTCAGGGGCAAGGGGGGTGAAGTACCAAGAGACCCAGTACTTC. This sequence encodes CASHVSGARGVKYQETQYF.

This clonotype has at least ten counts. J is TRBJ2-2 and V is TRBV12-3 or TRBV12-4, with TRBD2 matching over 9 bases. Trimming cost V 6 bases and J 1 base; bases outside gene matches: 6. The CDR3 is 16 residues long. CDR3: CASRLSGSRNTGELFF. CDR3 nucleotide sequence: TGTGCCAGCAGACTTAGCGGGAGTCGGAACACCGGGGAGCTGTTTTTT.

The chain employs TRBV7-3 and TRBJ2-4; 10 positions match TRBD1. The V and J ends lost 5 bases and 2 bases, in that order; junction bases with no gene match: 9. The germline V gene has CDR1 SGHTA and CDR2 FQGTGA. The CDR3 consists of 17 residues. CDR3 nucleotides: TGTGCCAGCAGCCCGGGACAGGGGAGAGGAACCAAAAACATTCAGTACTTC. Its translation: CASSPGQGRGTKNIQYF. Using reference TRBV7-3 and TRBJ2-4 for the parts outside the CDR3, the full variable domain is GAGVSQTPSNKVTEKGKYVELRCDPISGHTALYWYRQSLGQGPEFLIYFQGTGAADDSGLPNDRFFAVRPEGSVSTLKIQRTERGDSAVYLCASSPGQGRGTKNIQYFGAGTRLSVL.

The chain employs TRBV24-1 and TRBJ2-5; TRBD2 aligns across 10 bases. The CDR3 has 17 amino acids. The trim removed 4 bases at V and 1 base at J, leaving 8 bases unmatched. Germline V gene sequence: CDR1 KGHDR, CDR2 SFDVKD. The CDR3 protein is CATSDPRASGGQETQYF. The CDR3, as DNA: TGTGCCACCAGTGACCCCAGGGCTAGCGGGGGCCAAGAGACCCAGTACTTC.

The sample holds a few counts of this clonotype. The chain's CDR3 is CASSFPDRKGSYNEQFF. The CDR3 region has the DNA TGCGCCAGCAGCTTCCCGGACAGAAAGGGTTCCTACAATGAGCAGTTCTTC. The gene calls are TRBV5-1 and TRBJ2-1, with D possibly matching TRBD1 (6 bases). Trimming cost V 2 bases and J 1 base, with 16 bases left between them. The CDR3 runs 17 residues. CDR1 SGHRS and CDR2 YFSETQ come from the germline V gene.

The chain carries TRBV6-1 and TRBJ2-3; 7 nucleotides agree with TRBD1. With V trimmed by 6 bases and J by 0 bases, 6 bases remained unmatched. CDR1 is MNHNS, CDR2 SASEGT, per germline. This CDR3 has 15 residues. CDR3 residues: CASRSLGQSTDTQYF. The CDR3 DNA reads TGTGCCAGCAGGTCCCTGGGACAGAGCACAGATACGCAGTATTTT.

In its sample, this clonotype was seen a few times. The chain carries TRBV12-3 or TRBV12-4 and TRBJ2-1; D gene unclear. V shed 2 bases and J shed 10 bases, with 9 bases lying between them. CDR3 length equals 12 residues. CDR3 amino acids: CASSLRFAEQFF. The DNA of the CDR3 is TGTGCCAGCAGTTTAAGGTTTGCCGAGCAGTTCTTC.

This clonotype was picked up a small number of times. This rearrangement joins TRBV12-3 or TRBV12-4 to TRBJ2-3; D is perhaps TRBD1 (5 bases). CDR3 size: 17 residues. Trimming took 7 bases from V and 6 from J, leaving 26 bases between them. As DNA, the CDR3 is TGTGCCAGCATCCAAAGGGTAGAACCCTCAGGGTTGGATACGCAGTATTTT. The encoded protein is CASIQRVEPSGLDTQYF.

In the case of this clonotype: Compared with germline, one end of the junction differs, possibly owing to a read error. This chain links TRBV20-1 with TRBJ2-3, with a tentative D call TRBD1 (5 bases). Germline V gene data show CDR1 as DFQATT and CDR2 as SNEGSKA (reference sequence). This CDR3 has 15 residues. CDR3 in DNA: TGCAGTCCTAGGCAGGGCTCCTCTAGCACAGATACGCAGTATTTT. It translates to CSPRQGSSSTDTQYF.

In nucleotides, the CDR3 is TGTGCCAGCACCTATAGCGGGAGACTCCCCTACGAGCAGTACTTC. Amino acid sequence: CASTYSGRLPYEQYF. The J gene is TRBJ2-7, the V gene TRBV7-2; 9 nucleotides line up with TRBD2. The V and J ends lost 7 bases and 2 bases, in that order; junction bases with no gene match: 9. The CDR3 loop spans 15 amino acids. Germline V gene sequence: CDR1 SGHTA, CDR2 FQGNSA.

The rearrangement links TRBV27 to TRBJ2-3; tentative D call: TRBD2 (5 bases). CDR3 length equals 14 residues. The V gene's germline CDR1 is MNHEY and CDR2 SMNVEV (reference sequence). Trimming removed 2 bases at V and 4 bases at J, with 10 bases between. CDR3 sequence reads: CASSLTRAADTQYF. The CDR3 coding sequence is TGTGCCAGCAGTTTAACTAGAGCAGCAGATACGCAGTATTTT.

The chain employs TRBV7-9 and TRBJ1-5; a weak D match, TRBD1 (6 bases). There are 15 residues in the CDR3. The germline gives CDR1 SEHNR, CDR2 FQNEAQ (reference sequence). V lost 5 bases and J lost 4, with 15 bases in between. CDR3 sequence (DNA): TGTGCCAGCAGCCCTACAGGGACCTGGAATCAGCCCCAGCATTTT. Translated, it gives CASSPTGTWNQPQHF.

J is TRBJ1-5 and V is TRBV7-8; 10 bases agree with TRBD1. V was clipped by 4 bases and J by 2 bases; unmatched bases: 5. CDR1 and CDR2 (germline): SGHVS, FQNEAQ. CDR3 size: 16 residues. The CDR3 DNA reads TGTGCCAGCAGCTGGACAGGGGGGCAGGGCAATCAGCCCCAGCATTTT. As protein: CASSWTGGQGNQPQHF.

The rearrangement joins TRBV4-1 to TRBJ2-3; 7 bases line up with TRBD1. V lost 4 bases and J lost 4; bases outside the gene matches: 20. The CDR3 sequence is 19 residues long. Germline assignment: CDR1 MGHRA and CDR2 YSYEKL. The CDR3 DNA reads TGCGCCAGCAGCCTACATCAGAGAAGACAGGGACGAGTGCCAGATACGCAGTATTTT. Translation gives CASSLHQRRQGRVPDTQYF.

In DNA form, the CDR3 reads TGTGCCAGTAGTCGCCCCTGGGACAGTACTAACTATGGCTACACCTTC. Translating gives CASSRPWDSTNYGYTF. J is TRBJ1-2 and V is TRBV19; 7 positions match TRBD1. The CDR3 runs to 16 residues. Germline loops: CDR1 LNHDA, CDR2 SQIVND (reference sequence). V was clipped by 5 bases and J by 0 bases; unmatched bases: 9.

This clonotype has only a few counts. This rearrangement joins TRBV5-1 to TRBJ2-3, with TRBD2 identical over 7 bases. Germline V gives CDR1 SGHRS, CDR2 YFSETQ. This CDR3 contains 15 residues. V was clipped by 5 bases and J by 0 bases; unmatched bases: 6. CDR3 in amino acids: CASRGGRGSTDTQYF. The CDR3 nucleotides read TGCGCCAGCAGGGGCGGGAGAGGGAGCACAGATACGCAGTATTTT.